Below are 3 T cell receptor beta chains sequenced from a single sample in a study of OX40 agonist ivuxolimab in advanced cancers. Libraries were prepared by immunoSEQ multiplex PCR; TCRdb keeps only in-frame clonotypes and omits some of them. This table holds roughly 20,000 clones, about 89% found once. The material was CD4+ or CD8+ T cells sorted from blood, obtained in a trial of the OX40 agonist ivuxolimab. The receptors originated from an adult with an advanced solid tumor such as melanoma, head and neck, liver or kidney cancer.

V gene TRBV7-9 combines with J gene TRBJ1-4; D gene uncertain. The germline V gene has CDR1 SEHNR and CDR2 FQNEAQ (reference sequence). This CDR3 is 12 amino acids long. Trimming took off 11 bases at V and 4 bases at J, with 11 bases between the two ends. This chain's CDR3 is CAVDVYNEKLFF. The CDR3 DNA sequence: TGTGCCGTAGACGTCTATAATGAAAAACTGTTTTTT. Full variable domain (missing parts from reference TRBV7-9 and TRBJ1-4): DTGVSQNPRHKITKRGQNVTFRCDPISEHNRLYWYRQTLGQGPEFLTYFQNEAQLEKSRLLSDRFSAERPKGSFSTLEIQRTEQGDSAMYLCAVDVYNEKLFFGSGTQLSVL.

The rearrangement joins TRBV30 to TRBJ1-4; perhaps TRBD1 as D (5 bases). Trimming took 0 bases from V and 8 from J, leaving 13 bases between them. Germline CDR1 is GTSNPN and CDR2 is SVGIG (reference sequence). This CDR3 has 14 residues. The DNA of the CDR3 is TGTGCCTGGAGTGTAGGGCAGGGCCACGAAAAACTGTTTTTT. This encodes CAWSVGQGHEKLFF.

The chain employs TRBV5-5 and TRBJ1-5; 7 bases map to TRBD1. V shed 0 bases, J shed 6 bases, and the junction held 15 bases outside the gene matches. Germline V gene lookup returns CDR1 SGHKS and CDR2 YYEKEE (reference sequence). The CDR3 consists of 18 residues. CDR3 sequence reads: CASSLVGGTDFFSQPQHF. The CDR3 region has the DNA TGTGCCAGCAGCTTGGTAGGCGGGACAGATTTTTTCTCTCAGCCCCAGCATTTT.